Listed below are T cell receptor beta chains from one sample, sequenced in a study of vaccination and CD4 T cells after COVID-19. One entry per CDR3 protein results from TCRdb running MiXCR on the PCR reads. The repertoire has around 26,000 distinct CDR3 sequences, 64% of them found once; the top ten carry 4.5% to 6%. Their specific antigens are unknown. The specimen sequenced was CD4+ T cells from blood, cultured in vitro. Every receptor here comes from a human donor who had recovered from COVID-19. Each CDR3 is given with its conserved first and last residue. Fields, in order: V gene, CDR3 protein.

V gene: TRBV20-1; CDR3 protein: CSARVQGQDGYTF
V gene: TRBV10-3; CDR3 protein: CAIRGDLNQPQHF
V gene: TRBV4-1; CDR3 protein: CASSQGSRGLNGYTF
V gene: TRBV4-3; CDR3 protein: CASSQASTGVKETQYF
V gene: TRBV24-1; CDR3 protein: CATSLQREGLNGELFF
V gene: TRBV28; CDR3 protein: CAADSPEETQYF
V gene: TRBV20-1; CDR3 protein: CSARPETTQYF
V gene: TRBV19; CDR3 protein: CASSIRGNQYSNQPQHF
V gene: TRBV5-4; CDR3 protein: CASSLILSEETQYF
V gene: TRBV10-3; CDR3 protein: CAMGSGRPPYGYTF
V gene: TRBV6-1; CDR3 protein: CASIHSGGGIPFF
V gene: TRBV27; CDR3 protein: CASSQRQGAGQPQHF